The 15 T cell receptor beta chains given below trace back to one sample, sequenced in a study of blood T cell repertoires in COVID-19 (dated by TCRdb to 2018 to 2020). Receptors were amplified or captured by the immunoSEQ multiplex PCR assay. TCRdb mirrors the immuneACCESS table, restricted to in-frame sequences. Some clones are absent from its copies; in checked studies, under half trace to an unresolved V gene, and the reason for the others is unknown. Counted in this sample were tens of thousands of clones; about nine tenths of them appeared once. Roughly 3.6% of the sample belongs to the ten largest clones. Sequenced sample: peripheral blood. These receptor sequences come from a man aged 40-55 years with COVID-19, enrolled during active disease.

The CDR3 loop reads CASSTSGTGEAFF. As DNA, the CDR3 is TGTGCCAGCAGCACATCCGGGACAGGAGAAGCTTTCTTT. The chain links TRBV7-9 to TRBJ1-1; 8 bases line up with TRBD1. The CDR3 runs 13 residues. Germline V lookup: CDR1 SEHNR, CDR2 FQNEAQ (reference sequence). V lost 5 bases, J lost 8 bases, and 7 bases stayed unmatched.

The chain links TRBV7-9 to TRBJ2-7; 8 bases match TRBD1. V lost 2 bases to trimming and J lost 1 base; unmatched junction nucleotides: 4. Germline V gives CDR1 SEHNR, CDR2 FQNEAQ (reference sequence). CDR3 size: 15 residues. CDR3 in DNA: TGTGCCAGCAGCTTACGACAGGGGACTTCCTACGAGCAGTACTTC. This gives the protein CASSLRQGTSYEQYF. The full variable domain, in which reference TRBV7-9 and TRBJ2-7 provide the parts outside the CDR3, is DTGVSQNPRHKITKRGQNVTFRCDPISEHNRLYWYRQTLGQGPEFLTYFQNEAQLEKSRLLSDRFSAERPKGSFSTLEIQRTEQGDSAMYLCASSLRQGTSYEQYFGPGTRLTVT.

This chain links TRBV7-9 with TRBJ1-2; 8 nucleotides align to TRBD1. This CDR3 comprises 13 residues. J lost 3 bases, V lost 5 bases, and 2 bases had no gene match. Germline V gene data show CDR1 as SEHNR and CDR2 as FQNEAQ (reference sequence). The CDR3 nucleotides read TGTGCCAGCAGCCTACAGGGGGACTATGGCTACACCTTC. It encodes CASSLQGDYGYTF.

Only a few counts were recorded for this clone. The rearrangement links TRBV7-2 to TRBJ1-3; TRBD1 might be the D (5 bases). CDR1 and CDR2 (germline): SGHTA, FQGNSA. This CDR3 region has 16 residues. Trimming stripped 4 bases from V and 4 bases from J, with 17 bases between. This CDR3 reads CASSSGRVLSGNTIYF. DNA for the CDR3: TGTGCCAGCAGCTCTGGCAGGGTCTTATCGGGAAACACCATATATTTT.

The CDR3 protein is CASSLKQGGTGELFF. CDR3 nucleotide sequence: TGCGCCAGCAGCTTGAAACAGGGAGGGACCGGGGAGCTGTTTTTT. The chain joins TRBV5-1 to TRBJ2-2, with TRBD2 as a possible D gene (7 bases). Germline loops: CDR1 SGHRS, CDR2 YFSETQ. The CDR3 has 15 residues. V was pared by 1 base and J by 5 bases, with 12 bases between.

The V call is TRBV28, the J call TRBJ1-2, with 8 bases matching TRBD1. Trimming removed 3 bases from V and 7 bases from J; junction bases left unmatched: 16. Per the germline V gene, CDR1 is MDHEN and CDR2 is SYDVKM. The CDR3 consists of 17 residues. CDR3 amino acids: CASSFPRTGTARGGYTF. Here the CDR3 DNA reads TGTGCCAGCAGTTTCCCTCGGACAGGGACAGCCCGCGGTGGCTACACCTTC.

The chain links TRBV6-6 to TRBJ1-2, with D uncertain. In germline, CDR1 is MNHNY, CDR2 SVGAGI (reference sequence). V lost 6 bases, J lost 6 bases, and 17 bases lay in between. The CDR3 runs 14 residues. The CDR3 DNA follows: TGTGCCAGCAGCCTTACGGTCGATACCAATGGCTACACCTTC. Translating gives CASSLTVDTNGYTF.

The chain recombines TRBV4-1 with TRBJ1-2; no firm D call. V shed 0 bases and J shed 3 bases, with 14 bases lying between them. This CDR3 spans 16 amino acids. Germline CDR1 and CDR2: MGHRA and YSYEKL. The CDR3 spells CASSQDRVVLDYGYTF. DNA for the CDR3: TGCGCCAGCAGCCAAGATCGGGTGGTCTTGGACTATGGCTACACCTTC.

The CDR3 here is CASSRTGGPYEQYF. The CDR3 DNA is TGTGCCAGCTCACGCACAGGGGGACCCTACGAGCAGTACTTC. The chain links TRBV18 to TRBJ2-7; 8 positions agree with TRBD1. The germline V gene has CDR1 KGHSH and CDR2 LQKENI. The junction had 4 bases not matched to a gene; V was cut back by 4 bases and J by 2 bases. This CDR3 spans 14 amino acids.

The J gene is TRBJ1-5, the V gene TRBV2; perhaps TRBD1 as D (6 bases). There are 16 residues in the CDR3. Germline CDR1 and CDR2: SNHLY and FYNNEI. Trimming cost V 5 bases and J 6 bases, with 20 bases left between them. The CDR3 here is CASSRGGRGVSQPQHF. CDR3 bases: TGTGCCAGCAGTCGGGGGGGCAGGGGAGTCAGTCAGCCCCAGCATTTT.

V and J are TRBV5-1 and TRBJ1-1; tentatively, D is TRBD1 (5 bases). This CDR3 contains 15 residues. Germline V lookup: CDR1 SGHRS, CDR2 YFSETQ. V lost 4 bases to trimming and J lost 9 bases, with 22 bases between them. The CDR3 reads CASSPGDGSGDQAFF. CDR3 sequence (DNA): TGCGCCAGCAGCCCTGGGGATGGATCGGGGGACCAAGCTTTCTTT.

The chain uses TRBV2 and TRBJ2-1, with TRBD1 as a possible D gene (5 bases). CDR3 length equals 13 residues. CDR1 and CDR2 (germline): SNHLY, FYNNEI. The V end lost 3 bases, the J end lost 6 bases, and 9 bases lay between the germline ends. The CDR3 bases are TGTGCCAGCAGTGATGGACACAGCAATGAGCAGTTCTTC. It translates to CASSDGHSNEQFF.

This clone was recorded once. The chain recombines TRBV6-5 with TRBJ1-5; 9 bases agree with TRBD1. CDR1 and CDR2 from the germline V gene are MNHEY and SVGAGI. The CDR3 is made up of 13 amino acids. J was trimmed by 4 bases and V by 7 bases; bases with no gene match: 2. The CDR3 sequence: CASTGQGNQPQHF. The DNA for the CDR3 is TGTGCCAGCACCGGACAGGGGAATCAGCCCCAGCATTTT.

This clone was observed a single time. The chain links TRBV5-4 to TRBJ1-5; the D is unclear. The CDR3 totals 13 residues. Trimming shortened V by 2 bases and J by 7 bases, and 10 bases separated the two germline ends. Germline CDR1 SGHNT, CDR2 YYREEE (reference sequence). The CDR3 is CASSFDPGQPQHF. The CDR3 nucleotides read TGTGCCAGCAGCTTCGATCCGGGACAGCCCCAGCATTTT.

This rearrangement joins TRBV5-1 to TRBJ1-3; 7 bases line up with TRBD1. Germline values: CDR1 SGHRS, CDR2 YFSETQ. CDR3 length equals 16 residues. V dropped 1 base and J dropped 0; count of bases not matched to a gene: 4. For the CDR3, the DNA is TGCGCCAGCAGCTTGCTCGGGACAGCCTCTGGAAACACCATATATTTT. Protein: CASSLLGTASGNTIYF.